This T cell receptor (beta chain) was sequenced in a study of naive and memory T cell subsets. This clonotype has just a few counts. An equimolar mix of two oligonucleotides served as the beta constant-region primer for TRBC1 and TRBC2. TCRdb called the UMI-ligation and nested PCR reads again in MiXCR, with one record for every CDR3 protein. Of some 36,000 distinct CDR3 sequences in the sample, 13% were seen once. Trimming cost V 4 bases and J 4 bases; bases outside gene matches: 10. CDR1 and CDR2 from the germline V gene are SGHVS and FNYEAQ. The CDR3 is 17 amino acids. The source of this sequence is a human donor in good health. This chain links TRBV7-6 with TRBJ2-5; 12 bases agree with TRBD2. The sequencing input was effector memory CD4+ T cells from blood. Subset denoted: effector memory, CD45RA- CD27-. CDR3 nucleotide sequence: TGTGCCAGCAGCTCGACCCCCCCACTAGCGGGAGGAGAGACCCAGTACTTC. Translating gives CASSSTPPLAGGETQYF. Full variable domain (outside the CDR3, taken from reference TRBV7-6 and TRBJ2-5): GAGVSQSPRYKVTKRGQDVALRCDPISGHVSLYWYRQALGQGPEFLTYFNYEAQQDKSGLPNDRFSAERPEGSISTLTIQRTEQRDSAMYRCASSSTPPLAGGETQYFGPGTRLLVL.